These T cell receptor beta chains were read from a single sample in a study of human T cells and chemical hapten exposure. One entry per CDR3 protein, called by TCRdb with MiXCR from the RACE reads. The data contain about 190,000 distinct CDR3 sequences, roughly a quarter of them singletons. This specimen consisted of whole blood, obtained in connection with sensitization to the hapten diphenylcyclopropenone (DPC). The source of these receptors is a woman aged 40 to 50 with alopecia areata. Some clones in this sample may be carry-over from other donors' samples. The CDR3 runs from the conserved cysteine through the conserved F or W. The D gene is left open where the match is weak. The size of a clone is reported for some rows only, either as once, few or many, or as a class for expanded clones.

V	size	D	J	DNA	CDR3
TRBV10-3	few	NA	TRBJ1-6	TGTGCCATCAGCCAGAGAGGGGTCGATTCACCCCTCCACTTT	CAISQRGVDSPLHF
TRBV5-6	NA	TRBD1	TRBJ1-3	TGTGCCAGCAGCCGGACAGGGGTTGGAAACACCATATATTTT	CASSRTGVGNTIYF
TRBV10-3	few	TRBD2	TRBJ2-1	TGTGCCATCAGTGAGTTGGTGGGTAGGCTAGCGGGAGTTGGTGAGCAGTTCTTC	CAISELVGRLAGVGEQFF
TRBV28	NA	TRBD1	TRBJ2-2	TGTGCCAGCAGTTTACCCCACCCCGGCCGGACAGGAACCGGGGAGCTGTTTTTT	CASSLPHPGRTGTGELFF
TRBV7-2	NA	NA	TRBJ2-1	TGTGCCAGCAGCTTAGTAGGCAACAACCCCACTGAGCAGTTCTTC	CASSLVGNNPTEQFF
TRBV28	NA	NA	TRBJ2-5	TGTGCCAGCAGTTTATACGGACAGTACCTCCAAGAGACCCAGTACTTC	CASSLYGQYLQETQYF
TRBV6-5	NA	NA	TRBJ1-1	TGTGCCAGCAGTTACACCCGCCAGGGGCGGACTGAAGCTTTCTTT	CASSYTRQGRTEAFF
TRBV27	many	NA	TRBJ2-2	TGTGCCAGCAGTTTAGGATGGAGACTAGTGGACACCGGGGAGCTGTTTTTT	CASSLGWRLVDTGELFF
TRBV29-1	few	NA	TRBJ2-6	TGCAGCGTTGTGTGGGAAGCTGGGGCCAACGTCCTGACTTTC	CSVVWEAGANVLTF
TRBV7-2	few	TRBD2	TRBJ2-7	TGTGCCAGCAGCCCCCCCAGCAGCGGGAGGGCAAACGAGCAGTACTTC	CASSPPSSGRANEQYF
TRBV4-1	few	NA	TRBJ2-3	TGCGCCAGCAGCCAAGATTTACTAGATACGCAGTATTTT	CASSQDLLDTQYF